The 25 T cell receptor beta chains below come from one sample, sequenced in a study of cytomegalovirus exposure and HLA in healthy donors listed by TCRdb under 2017. Receptor amplification or capture employed the immunoSEQ multiplex PCR assay. For the multiplex PCR, a mixture combining 60 forward primers for TCR Vbeta segments and 13 reverse primers for TCR Jbeta segments was used. TCRdb took this table from immuneACCESS and kept in-frame rearrangements with V and J called. Such tables lack part of the clones; where checked against another copy, unresolved V genes explain under half of the gap, and the rest is unexplained. Recorded for this sample are tens of thousands of clones; 70% to 85% of them occurred a single time. The ten largest clones add up to 3% to 4% of the sample. The sample comprised PBMCs. These TCRs come from a man aged 50 to 60 in good health and CMV-seronegative.

This rearrangement joins TRBV28 to TRBJ2-5; 8 nucleotides match TRBD2. With V trimmed by 4 bases and J by 5 bases, 6 bases remained unmatched. The germline gives CDR1 MDHEN, CDR2 SYDVKM. This CDR3 has 14 residues. Here the CDR3 DNA reads TGTGCCAGCAGTTCCCCAGCGGGAGCGGAGACCCAGTACTTC. Translation: CASSSPAGAETQYF.

The genes are TRBV30 and TRBJ2-3; the match to TRBD2 covers 10 bases. Trimming cost V 5 bases and J 0 bases; bases outside gene matches: 2. The germline V gene encodes CDR1 GTSNPN and CDR2 SVGIG (reference sequence). CDR3 length: 14 amino acids. The CDR3 coding sequence is TGTGCCTGGGGGACTAGCGCTAGCACAGATACGCAGTATTTT. It translates to CAWGTSASTDTQYF.

The chain uses TRBV13 and TRBJ1-3; D not certain. There are 15 residues in the CDR3. V was cut by 7 bases and J by 0 bases, with 13 bases left in between. Germline assignment: CDR1 PRHDT and CDR2 FYEKMQ (reference sequence). The CDR3 nucleotides are TGTGCCAGCACCCTCCAGGCCCACTCTGGAAACACCATATATTTT. Protein product: CASTLQAHSGNTIYF.

This chain joins TRBV14 and TRBJ2-1; TRBD2 agrees at 14 bases. The germline V gene has CDR1 SGHDN and CDR2 FVKESK. The CDR3 spans 19 residues. The V gene end was trimmed by 5 bases and the J gene end by 3 bases; junction bases not matched to a gene: 12. The CDR3 nucleotides are TGTGCCAGCAGCGGTACCGGGACTAGCGGGAGAGCTTACTACAATGAGCAGTTCTTC. Protein: CASSGTGTSGRAYYNEQFF.

The genes are TRBV7-2 and TRBJ1-1, with 7 bases aligning to TRBD1. There are 14 residues in the CDR3. After removal of 2 bases from V and 5 bases from J, the junction contained 5 bases not matched to a gene. Looked up from germline, CDR1 is SGHTA and CDR2 is FQGNSA. This chain's CDR3 is CASSLFAGGTEAFF. The CDR3 bases are TGTGCCAGCAGCTTATTCGCAGGGGGGACTGAAGCTTTCTTT. The whole variable domain, remainder taken from reference TRBV7-2 and TRBJ1-1, is GAGVSQSPSNKVTEKGKDVELRCDPISGHTALYWYRQSLGQGLEFLIYFQGNSAPDKSGLPSDRFSAERTGGSVSTLTIQRTQQEDSAVYLCASSLFAGGTEAFFGQGTRLTVV.

The rearrangement uses TRBV4-3 and TRBJ1-1; tentative D call: TRBD1 (6 bases). CDR3 length: 14 residues. Trimming stripped 2 bases from V and 1 base from J, with 8 bases between. Germline CDR1 reads LGHNA; CDR2 reads YSLEER. Written as DNA, the CDR3 is TGCGCCAGCAGCCAATTGACAGGGAACACTGAAGCTTTCTTT. Amino acids: CASSQLTGNTEAFF.

In its sample, this clone was seen once. The rearrangement uses TRBV7-9 and TRBJ1-1; D unresolved. V was clipped by 6 bases and J by 1 base, with 12 bases between them. Germline V gene data show CDR1 as SEHNR and CDR2 as FQNEAQ (reference sequence). The CDR3 runs to 14 residues. The CDR3 loop is CASSELGQNTEAFF. The CDR3 DNA reads TGTGCCAGCAGTGAACTTGGTCAGAACACTGAAGCTTTCTTT.

The chain joins TRBV27 to TRBJ2-7; 10 bases are shared with TRBD1. The junction had 4 bases not matched to a gene; V was cut back by 3 bases and J by 2 bases. The germline V gene has CDR1 MNHEY and CDR2 SMNVEV (reference sequence). The CDR3 sequence is 15 residues long. The CDR3 nucleotides are TGTGCCAGCAGTTTGACAGGGGGCGGACCCTACGAGCAGTACTTC. Protein sequence: CASSLTGGGPYEQYF.

This sequence joins TRBV28 and TRBJ2-7; 7 bases line up with TRBD1. V dropped 5 bases and J dropped 1; count of bases not matched to a gene: 8. The CDR3 extends over 15 amino acids. Germline V gene lookup returns CDR1 MDHEN and CDR2 SYDVKM. The CDR3 region is CASSPGQVPSYEQYF. DNA for the CDR3: TGTGCCAGCAGTCCTGGACAGGTGCCTTCCTACGAGCAGTACTTC.

V gene TRBV5-4 combines with J gene TRBJ2-7, with 12 bases fitting TRBD2. Looked up from germline, CDR1 is SGHNT and CDR2 is YYREEE (reference sequence). This CDR3 has 15 amino acids. V was clipped by 4 bases and J by 4 bases; unmatched bases: 6. CDR3 sequence reads: CASSPLAGGPYEQYF. The CDR3 nucleotides are TGTGCCAGCAGCCCCCTAGCGGGAGGGCCGTACGAGCAGTACTTC.

The chain is built from TRBV19 and TRBJ2-3; tentative D call: TRBD2 (6 bases). Trimming shortened V by 4 bases and J by 2 bases, and 13 bases separated the two germline ends. The CDR3 is 15 residues long. CDR1 and CDR2 from the germline V gene are LNHDA and SQIVND (reference sequence). The CDR3 spells CASSKGTLITDTQYF. The CDR3, as DNA: TGTGCCAGTAGTAAGGGGACTCTTATCACAGATACGCAGTATTTT.

The chain uses TRBV19 and TRBJ2-1; 9 nucleotides agree with TRBD1. The junction had 2 bases not matched to a gene; V was cut back by 7 bases and J by 1 base. CDR1 is LNHDA, CDR2 SQIVND, per germline (reference sequence). The CDR3 consists of 14 residues. The DNA for the CDR3 is TGTGCCAGTACCGGGACAGGGTCCTACAATGAGCAGTTCTTC. It translates to CASTGTGSYNEQFF.

This clone has a single count. The chain combines TRBV27 with TRBJ2-1; TRBD1 aligns across 7 bases. The CDR3 runs 16 residues. Germline CDR1 is MNHEY and CDR2 is SMNVEV (reference sequence). V was pared by 8 bases and J by 0 bases, with 10 bases of the junction left unmatched. The DNA for the CDR3 is TGTGCCAGCTCAGACAGGGCCAAAATCTCCTACAATGAGCAGTTCTTC. As protein: CASSDRAKISYNEQFF.

As for this clone: One end of the junction varies from germline; a read error may be responsible. The V and J genes are TRBV5-6 and TRBJ2-5; TRBD1 is a possible D gene (5 bases). The germline gives CDR1 SGHDT, CDR2 YYEEEE. This CDR3 region has 13 residues. The CDR3 sequence is CASSRDSQETRYF. CDR3 nucleotides: TGTGCCAGCAGCCGCGACAGCCAAGAGACCCGGTACTTC.

The V and J genes are TRBV7-2 and TRBJ2-3; tentative D call: TRBD2 (6 bases). Germline CDR1 reads SGHTA; CDR2 reads FQGNSA. Trimming took off 1 base at V and 3 bases at J, with 17 bases between the two ends. The CDR3 contains 17 residues. The CDR3 DNA sequence: TGTGCCAGCAGCTTAGGGGGCTGGGGCGGGAAAACAGATACGCAGTATTTT. Translated, it gives CASSLGGWGGKTDTQYF.

The J gene is TRBJ2-2, the V gene TRBV5-1; TRBD2 matches at 10 bases. This CDR3 is 16 amino acids long. Germline V gene data show CDR1 as SGHRS and CDR2 as YFSETQ. V trimming: 0 bases; J trimming: 4 bases; junction bases outside the gene matches: 3. The CDR3 loop is CASSLELAGSTGELFF. In nucleotides, the CDR3 is TGCGCCAGCAGCTTGGAACTAGCGGGATCCACCGGGGAGCTGTTTTTT.

V is TRBV6-5 and J is TRBJ2-7; no firm D call. The germline V and J ends were trimmed by 10 bases and 0 bases, with 10 bases remaining between them. The CDR3 contains 12 residues. Germline assignment: CDR1 MNHEY and CDR2 SVGAGI. CDR3 coding DNA: TGTGCCACCGTCGGGTCCTCCTACGAGCAGTACTTC. Protein sequence: CATVGSSYEQYF.

This clone has a single count. The V and J genes are TRBV29-1 and TRBJ2-7, with D perhaps TRBD1 (6 bases). CDR3 length equals 12 residues. The germline V gene has CDR1 SQVTM and CDR2 ANQGSEA. V was shortened by 4 bases and J by 7 bases, with 14 bases between the two germline ends. CDR3 amino acids: CSVGGGLWEQYF. The CDR3 DNA is TGCAGCGTTGGAGGGGGTCTTTGGGAGCAGTACTTC.

The V and J genes are TRBV5-4 and TRBJ2-3; D is possibly TRBD2 (6 bases). Germline CDR1 is SGHNT and CDR2 is YYREEE (reference sequence). CDR3 size: 13 residues. V dropped 1 base and J dropped 7 bases, with 10 bases sitting between them. CDR3 loop: CASSLRELNTQYF. CDR3 bases: TGTGCCAGCAGCTTGCGGGAGCTTAATACGCAGTATTTT.

The CDR3 nucleotides are TGTGCCAGCAGCGGACAGGCTAGCAATCAGCCCCAGCATTTT. Translating gives CASSGQASNQPQHF. The chain has TRBV7-8 and TRBJ1-5; TRBD1 aligns across 7 bases. V lost 5 bases and J lost 0; bases outside the gene matches: 1. The germline V gene has CDR1 SGHVS and CDR2 FQNEAQ. This CDR3 region has 14 residues.

This clone was found once. This chain joins TRBV6-5 and TRBJ1-1; possibly TRBD1 for D (6 bases). The V gene's germline CDR1 is MNHEY and CDR2 SVGAGI. The CDR3 extends over 14 amino acids. Trimming stripped 6 bases from V and 1 base from J, with 12 bases between. The CDR3 protein is CASRSGHPNTEAFF. The CDR3 nucleotides are TGTGCCAGCAGATCGGGACACCCGAACACTGAAGCTTTCTTT.

In the case of this clone: The junction departs from germline at one end; a sequencing error may be responsible. This chain joins TRBV7-9 and TRBJ2-1; tentative D call: TRBD2 (6 bases). There are 16 residues in the CDR3. Looked up from germline, CDR1 is SEHNR and CDR2 is FQNEAQ (reference sequence). As DNA, the CDR3 is TGTTCCAGCAGCGTCGGTGGAGGGGCGCGAGCCTATGAGCAGTTCTTC. It codes for CSSSVGGGARAYEQFF.

The chain links TRBV27 to TRBJ1-3; D is uncertain. Trimming cost V 4 bases and J 2 bases, with 6 bases left between them. This CDR3 is built from 13 residues. The V gene's germline CDR1 is MNHEY and CDR2 SMNVEV (reference sequence). CDR3 loop: CASSSITGNTIYF. CDR3 sequence (DNA): TGTGCCAGCAGTTCAATCACTGGAAACACCATATATTTT.

In its sample, this clone was seen a few times. The chain uses TRBV4-1 and TRBJ1-4, with TRBD1 matching over 8 bases. V lost 4 bases to trimming and J lost 1 base; unmatched junction nucleotides: 2. CDR1 and CDR2 from the germline V gene are MGHRA and YSYEKL. The CDR3 spans 15 residues. The chain's CDR3 is CASSRTGLTNEKLFF. In DNA form, the CDR3 reads TGCGCCAGCAGCCGGACAGGGTTAACTAATGAAAAACTGTTTTTT.

This clone appeared a single time. The chain uses TRBV6-6 and TRBJ2-7, with TRBD1 identical over 9 bases. Germline V gene lookup returns CDR1 MNHNY and CDR2 SVGAGI (reference sequence). V gave up 6 bases and J gave up 6 bases; unmatched junction bases: 3. The CDR3 spans 12 residues. CDR3 protein: CASRQGASEQYF. CDR3 nucleotide sequence: TGTGCCAGCAGACAGGGGGCAAGCGAGCAGTACTTC.